A single sample gave rise to the 8 T cell receptor beta chains below, sequenced in a study of CD8 T cells in ankylosing spondylitis. A single record per CDR3 protein comes from TCRdb applying MiXCR to the 5' RACE reads. Here the sample spans approximately 240,000 distinct CDR3 sequences, roughly a tenth being singletons. Sequenced: blood, either unsorted or a sorted T cell fraction (not recorded which). The receptors originated from a male donor with ankylosing spondylitis or in good health (not recorded which).

The chain uses TRBV20-1 and TRBJ1-2; D gene unclear. V was pared by 1 base and J by 2 bases, with 5 bases between. The CDR3 is made up of 12 amino acids. The germline gives CDR1 DFQATT, CDR2 SNEGSKA (reference sequence). This chain's CDR3 is CSARVSNYGYTF. CDR3 nucleotide sequence: TGCAGTGCTAGAGTATCCAACTATGGCTACACCTTC.

The table lists this clonotype with many counts. V and J are TRBV7-9 and TRBJ2-7; 7 bases map to TRBD2. V lost 2 bases to trimming and J lost 5 bases; unmatched junction nucleotides: 9. This CDR3 has 15 residues. Germline CDR1 is SEHNR and CDR2 is FQNEAQ (reference sequence). DNA for the CDR3: TGTGCCAGCAGCTTACGAGCGGGAATTGCCGACGAGCAGTACTTC. It specifies CASSLRAGIADEQYF.

This clonotype was seen at least ten times. The chain links TRBV20-1 to TRBJ2-7; TRBD2 agrees at 12 bases. The germline gives CDR1 DFQATT, CDR2 SNEGSKA (reference sequence). The junction had 2 bases not matched to a gene; V was cut back by 0 bases and J by 2 bases. The length of the CDR3 is 15 residues. CDR3 sequence reads: CSARDLAGGPYEQYF. Here the CDR3 DNA reads TGCAGTGCTAGAGATCTAGCGGGAGGGCCCTACGAGCAGTACTTC.

This clonotype was seen more than once but under ten times. The rearrangement links TRBV10-3 to TRBJ2-6; perhaps TRBD2 as D (6 bases). The germline V gene encodes CDR1 ENHRY and CDR2 SYGVKD. The CDR3 sequence is 19 residues long. Trimming shortened V by 6 bases and J by 1 base, and 22 bases separated the two germline ends. CDR3 amino acids: CAISNARDSLGSGANVLTF. DNA for the CDR3: TGTGCCATCAGCAATGCCCGGGACTCCCTGGGGTCTGGGGCCAACGTCCTGACTTTC.

The V call is TRBV5-6, the J call TRBJ1-1; the D gene is possibly TRBD1 (5 bases). V lost 1 base, J lost 1 base, and 14 bases lay in between. Germline CDR1 and CDR2: SGHDT and YYEEEE. The CDR3 has 16 amino acids. CDR3 bases: TGTGCCAGCAGCTTGTGGGGCGCGGACCCGAACACTGAAGCTTTCTTT. Translation: CASSLWGADPNTEAFF.

This clonotype was observed a single time. The J gene is TRBJ2-1, the V gene TRBV15; TRBD1 agrees at 7 bases. The V segment lost 5 bases and the J segment 7 bases; nucleotides outside the gene matches: 17. The CDR3 is made up of 17 amino acids. Germline CDR1 is LNHNV and CDR2 is YYDKDF (reference sequence). CDR3 protein: CATSFFPRGSPENEQFF. Written as DNA, the CDR3 is TGTGCCACCAGCTTTTTCCCCAGGGGGTCGCCTGAGAATGAGCAGTTCTTC.

This clonotype was counted at least ten times. The chain joins TRBV20-1 to TRBJ1-4; D call uncertain. The V gene's germline CDR1 is DFQATT and CDR2 SNEGSKA (reference sequence). Deletions cut 0 bases from V and 3 bases from J, with 5 bases between. CDR3 length equals 13 residues. The CDR3 bases are TGCAGTGCTAGAGAGGGGTCTAATGAAAAACTGTTTTTT. Amino acid sequence: CSAREGSNEKLFF.

There are many counts of this clonotype. The rearrangement joins TRBV29-1 to TRBJ1-2; D unresolved. Trimming took 7 bases from V and 4 from J, leaving 19 bases between them. Germline V gives CDR1 SQVTM, CDR2 ANQGSEA. The CDR3 length is 14 residues. CDR3 amino acids: CSASQGSESYGYTF. CDR3 bases: TGCAGCGCCAGTCAAGGGAGCGAGAGCTATGGCTACACCTTC.